This T cell receptor beta chain was recovered during a study of blood T cell repertoires in COVID-19. Study-wide context: The United States, Italy and Spain were the sources of the acute and convalescent COVID-19 samples. Sources were T cells, B-cell-depleted T cells, or PBMCs; the material itself was cDNA or gDNA.

Source study methods: Amplified reference gene primers provided the basis for estimating nucleated cell counts. The repertoire was sequenced with immunoSEQ multiplex PCR; TCRdb's copy has only in-frame clones and lacks some. The DNA was the basis for D and trimming; V, J and clone size are from that table. The sample records 100,000 to 150,000 clones, about 85% being singletons. The CDR3 runs to 14 residues. The V and J genes are TRBV21-1 and TRBJ2-7; the D call in the table, TRBD1, was not verified against the DNA. TRBV21-1 is noted as a pseudogene. The sequenced material came from peripheral blood. The sequence derives from a man of 80 years or more with active or convalescent COVID-19. The CDR3 spells CASSKLAGVYEQYF. CDR3 nucleotide sequence: TGTGCCAGCAGCAAGTTGGCAGGCGTTTACGAGCAGTACTTC.